Presented here are 2 T cell receptor beta chains from one specimen sequenced in a study of blood T cell repertoires in COVID-19. Only in-frame clones appear in the TCRdb table, and some are missing; sequencing was by immunoSEQ multiplex PCR. The top ten clones hold 6% to 7% of a sample with about 150,000 clones, about 89% of them seen once. Sample: peripheral blood. These receptor sequences come from a man older than 75 with acute or convalescent COVID-19.

The rearrangement joins TRBV5-6 to TRBJ1-3; D is perhaps TRBD1 (6 bases). V lost 2 bases and J lost 0, with 12 bases in between. The CDR3 has 16 residues. Germline V CDR1 and CDR2: SGHDT, YYEEEE. CDR3 region: CASSFGGLSSGNTIYF. The CDR3 nucleotides read TGTGCCAGCAGCTTTGGGGGCTTAAGCTCTGGAAACACCATATATTTT.

The chain is built from TRBV2 and TRBJ2-5; tentative D call: TRBD2 (5 bases). This CDR3 spans 17 amino acids. V dropped 6 bases and J dropped 5 bases, with 25 bases sitting between them. The V gene's germline CDR1 is SNHLY and CDR2 FYNNEI. CDR3 nucleotides: TGTGCCAGCAGCCTAGCAACTGGAGCGCAGGCCGGGGAGACCCAGTACTTC. As protein: CASSLATGAQAGETQYF.